A single sample is the source of the 13 T cell receptor beta chains below, sequenced in a study of post-analysis software for immune sequencing data. Study-level findings and limits: In patients, TRBV5-6, TRBV5-1 and TRBV20-1 belonged to roughly five TRBV segments found more frequently than in controls.

TCR beta libraries were prepared from cDNA with unique molecular identifiers. TCRdb fed the PCR reads into MiXCR, producing one record per CDR3 protein. The sample has about 770,000 distinct CDR3 sequences, roughly 46% seen once. What these receptors recognize is not known. The sequenced material came from blood. All receptors derive from a girl between 5 and 17 years old with multiple sclerosis.

The CDR3 reads CASSQWIGRYLETQYF. CDR3 bases: TGTGCCAGCAGCCAATGGATCGGACGGTATCTAGAGACCCAGTACTTC. The gene calls are TRBV28 and TRBJ2-4; no reliable D call. The DNA end is more similar to TRBJ2-5, so the J call may be wrong. Germline V gene data show CDR1 as MDHEN and CDR2 as SYDVKM. The CDR3 totals 16 residues.

This clonotype was counted ten times or more. This chain uses TRBV20-1 with TRBJ2-7; 10 nucleotides line up with TRBD2. Germline CDR1 is DFQATT and CDR2 is SNEGSKA (reference sequence). CDR3 size: 14 residues. The ends lost 4 bases at V and 2 bases at J; junction bases unmatched: 5. The chain's CDR3 is CSAIRTSGTYEQYF. In DNA, the CDR3 is TGCAGTGCTATTCGGACTAGCGGAACCTACGAGCAGTACTTC.

This rearrangement joins TRBV7-2 to TRBJ2-7; 9 nucleotides align to TRBD2. V gave up 1 base and J gave up 7 bases; unmatched junction bases: 11. The CDR3 consists of 16 residues. Germline-derived CDR1 and CDR2 are SGHTA and FQGNSA. CDR3 protein: CASSLEGSSGKCEQYF. The DNA of the CDR3 is TGTGCCAGCAGCTTAGAAGGGTCTAGCGGGAAGTGTGAGCAGTACTTC.

The chain recombines TRBV5-6 with TRBJ2-7, with D perhaps assigned TRBD1 or TRBD2 (5 bases each). The germline V gene encodes CDR1 SGHDT and CDR2 YYEEEE. This CDR3 region has 15 residues. V was clipped by 6 bases and J by 0 bases, with 16 bases between them. The CDR3: CASNSGTRSSYEQYF. Here the CDR3 DNA reads TGTGCCAGCAACTCAGGGACCAGAAGCTCCTACGAGCAGTACTTC.

This chain links TRBV7-9 with TRBJ2-3; 11 bases map to TRBD2. From germline, CDR1 is SEHNR and CDR2 FQNEAQ (reference sequence). The V gene end was trimmed by 3 bases and the J gene end by 2 bases; junction bases not matched to a gene: 10. The CDR3 extends over 18 amino acids. This chain's CDR3 is CASSFFLSGLAATDTQYF. The CDR3 DNA is TGTGCCAGCAGCTTTTTCCTCTCGGGACTAGCGGCCACAGATACGCAGTATTTT.

The rearrangement joins TRBV6-5 to TRBJ1-6, with a tentative D call TRBD1 (5 bases). Germline lookup yields CDR1 MNHEY and CDR2 SVGAGI. With 0 bases removed from V and 7 bases from J, the gap between germline ends came to 10 bases. The CDR3 contains 15 residues. The chain's CDR3 is CASSYSGGENSPLHF. The DNA of the CDR3 is TGTGCCAGCAGTTACTCGGGGGGGGAGAATTCACCCCTCCACTTT.

In this sample, this clonotype turned up a few times. The V call is TRBV11-2, the J call TRBJ2-7; TRBD1 is a possible D gene (6 bases). CDR3 length equals 16 residues. The V end was cut by 1 base, the J end by 4 bases, with 17 bases between. Germline-derived CDR1 and CDR2 are SGHAT and FQNNGV. The CDR3 here is CASSLVAGVPEYEQYF. CDR3 DNA: TGTGCCAGCAGCTTAGTAGCAGGGGTCCCAGAATACGAGCAGTACTTC.

The rearrangement uses TRBV12-3 or TRBV12-4 and TRBJ1-2; D is undetermined. Trimming removed 3 bases at V and 4 bases at J, with 9 bases between. The CDR3 is made up of 13 amino acids. CDR3: CASSFGRTYGYTF. CDR3 sequence (DNA): TGTGCCAGCAGTTTCGGGCGGACCTATGGCTACACCTTC.

In this sample, this clonotype turned up a few times. V and J are TRBV4-2 and TRBJ2-5; 7 nucleotides match TRBD1. This CDR3 is 14 amino acids long. Losses at the gene ends were 4 bases for V and 11 bases for J; bases not matched to a gene: 13. Germline CDR1 and CDR2: LGHNA and YNFKEQ. The CDR3 loop reads CASSLLQGIGEQYF. In nucleotides, the CDR3 is TGTGCCAGCAGCCTACTACAGGGGATCGGTGAGCAGTACTTC.

CDR3 sequence reads: CASTDPNTEAFF. The CDR3 DNA is TGTGCCAGCACTGATCCGAACACTGAAGCTTTCTTT. The chain employs TRBV6-2 or TRBV6-3 and TRBJ1-1; D not certain. Germline CDR1 MNHEY, CDR2 SVGEGT. The CDR3 length is 12 residues. The V gene lost 7 bases and the J gene lost 1 base, with 7 bases spanning the gap.

V is TRBV11-2 and J is TRBJ2-6, with D unresolved. Trimming stripped 4 bases from V and 2 bases from J, with 3 bases between. CDR3 size: 13 residues. Germline lookup yields CDR1 SGHAT and CDR2 FQNNGV. The CDR3 nucleotides are TGTGCCAGCAGCTCGACTGGGGCCAACGTCCTGACTTTC. This sequence encodes CASSSTGANVLTF.

Only a few counts were recorded for this clonotype. At one end the junction does not follow the germline gene, possibly because of a read error. This rearrangement joins TRBV7-7 to TRBJ2-3; the match to TRBD2 covers 12 bases. This CDR3 is 19 amino acids long. CDR1 and CDR2 (germline): SSHAT, FNYEAQ (reference sequence). In DNA, the CDR3 is TGTGCTAGCAGCTCTGGACTAGCGGGATCTCCTGACGGCACAGATACGCAGTATTTT. The encoded protein is CASSSGLAGSPDGTDTQYF. The variable domain in full, with the rest retrieved from reference TRBV7-7 and TRBJ2-3, is GAGVSQSPRYKVTKRGQDVTLRCDPISSHATLYWYQQALGQGPEFLTYFNYEAQPDKSGLPSDRFSAERPEGSISTLTIQRTEQRDSAMYRCASSSGLAGSPDGTDTQYFGPGTRLTVL.

J is TRBJ2-3 and V is TRBV11-2; D is ambiguous. V lost 1 base, J lost 0 bases, and 17 bases lay in between. CDR3 size: 18 residues. CDR1 SGHAT and CDR2 FQNNGV come from the germline V gene. The CDR3 coding sequence is TGTGCCAGCAGCTTAGTACCCTCCGACATGTCTAGCACAGATACGCAGTATTTT. It translates to CASSLVPSDMSSTDTQYF.